Listed here is a single T cell receptor (beta chain). Per the authors' pipeline: Amplifying reference gene primers gave estimates of nucleated cell counts. TCRdb keeps only in-frame clones here, not all; method: immunoSEQ multiplex PCR. The V and J calls and clone size come from that table; D and trimming were worked out from the DNA. In the table there are about 210,000 clones, around nine tenths of which are singletons. Germline trimming cut 6 bases from V and 3 bases from J; bases unmatched to any gene: 8. The length of the CDR3 is 16 residues. In germline, CDR1 is MDHEN, CDR2 SYDVKM. These data are taken from a study of blood T cell repertoires in COVID-19. Across the whole study: Some COVID-19 samples were acute and others convalescent; all came from the United States, Italy and Spain. The analysed material was cDNA or gDNA that came from T cells, B-cell-depleted T cells, or PBMCs.

Material: peripheral blood. This clonotype was obtained from a man aged 35 to 55 with acute or convalescent COVID-19. The rearrangement uses TRBV28 and TRBJ1-5; TRBD1 agrees at 10 bases. CDR3 amino acids: CASSLGTGVFNQPQHF. DNA of the CDR3: TGTGCCAGCAGCCTCGGGACAGGGGTATTCAATCAGCCCCAGCATTTT.